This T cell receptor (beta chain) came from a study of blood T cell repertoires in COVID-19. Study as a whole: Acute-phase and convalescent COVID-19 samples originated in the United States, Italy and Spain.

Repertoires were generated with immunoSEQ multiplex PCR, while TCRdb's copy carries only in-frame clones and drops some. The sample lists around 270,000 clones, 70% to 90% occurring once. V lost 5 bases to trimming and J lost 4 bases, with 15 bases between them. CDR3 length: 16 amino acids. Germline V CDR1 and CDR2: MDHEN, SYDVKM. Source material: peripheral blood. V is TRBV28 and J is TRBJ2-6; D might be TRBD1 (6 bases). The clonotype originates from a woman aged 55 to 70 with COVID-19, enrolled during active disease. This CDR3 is CASSEPGASGANVLTF. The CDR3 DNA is TGTGCCAGCAGTGAACCAGGGGCCTCCGGGGCCAACGTCCTGACTTTC.